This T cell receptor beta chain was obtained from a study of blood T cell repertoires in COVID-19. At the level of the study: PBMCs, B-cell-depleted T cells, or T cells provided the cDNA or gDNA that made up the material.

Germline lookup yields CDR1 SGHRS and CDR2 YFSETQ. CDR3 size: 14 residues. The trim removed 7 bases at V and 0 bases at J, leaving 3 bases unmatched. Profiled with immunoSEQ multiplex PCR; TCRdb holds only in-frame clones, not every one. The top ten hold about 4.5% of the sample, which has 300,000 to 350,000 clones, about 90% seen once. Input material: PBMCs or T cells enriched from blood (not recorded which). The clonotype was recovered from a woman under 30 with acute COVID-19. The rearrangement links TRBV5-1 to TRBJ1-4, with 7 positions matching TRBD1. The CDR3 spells CASAGGSTNEKLFF. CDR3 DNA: TGCGCCAGCGCAGGGGGTTCAACTAATGAAAAACTGTTTTTT.